Following are 24 T cell receptor beta chains from one sample sequenced in a study of cytomegalovirus exposure and HLA in healthy donors. The study ran its PCR with 60 Vbeta and 13 Jbeta primers. Data came from immunoSEQ multiplex PCR; TCRdb stores just in-frame clones and leaves some out. The repertoire holds over 150,000 clones, with around 88% as singletons. Sequencing was carried out using PBMCs. These receptors were collected from a woman aged 30 to 39 in good health and CMV-seronegative.

This clone was observed a handful of times. J is TRBJ1-2 and V is TRBV4-1, with D perhaps TRBD1 (5 bases). The CDR3 extends over 15 amino acids. Germline values: CDR1 MGHRA, CDR2 YSYEKL. V shed 4 bases and J shed 2 bases, with 14 bases lying between them. The CDR3 coding sequence is TGCGCCAGCAGCCCGAGCGGGCGACAGAACTATGGCTACACCTTC. Its protein is CASSPSGRQNYGYTF.

This clone has just one count. The chain is built from TRBV6-5 and TRBJ2-7; 7 bases agree with TRBD1. This CDR3 spans 15 amino acids. The germline V gene encodes CDR1 MNHEY and CDR2 SVGAGI. V lost 7 bases, J lost 3 bases, and 12 bases stayed unmatched. The CDR3 coding sequence is TGTGCCAGCACGGCTCGAATCGGGACAGACTACGAGCAGTACTTC. It is translated as CASTARIGTDYEQYF.

This clone occurred a few times. CDR3 sequence (DNA): TGTGCCAGCAGCTCCGGGGGGCCCGAGCAGTACTTC. Residues: CASSSGGPEQYF. This chain joins TRBV6-6 and TRBJ2-7; possible D gene TRBD2, 7 bases. The CDR3 sequence is 12 residues long. Deletions cut 6 bases from V and 6 bases from J, with 12 bases between. The germline CDR1 and CDR2 sequences are MNHNY and SVGAGI (reference sequence).

The rearrangement joins TRBV7-3 to TRBJ2-1; D gene uncertain. Trimming stripped 5 bases from V and 2 bases from J, with 7 bases between. This CDR3 has 13 amino acids. Germline-derived CDR1 and CDR2 are SGHTA and FQGTGA. CDR3 amino acids: CASSPNTYNEQFF. The CDR3 DNA follows: TGTGCCAGCAGCCCGAACACCTACAATGAGCAGTTCTTC.

The chain combines TRBV6-5 with TRBJ1-6; no firm D call. Germline values: CDR1 MNHEY, CDR2 SVGAGI. The CDR3 runs to 14 residues. V shed 5 bases and J shed 4 bases, with 9 bases lying between them. The CDR3 sequence is CASSDQVYNSPLHF. CDR3 nucleotide sequence: TGTGCCAGCAGTGACCAGGTTTATAATTCACCCCTCCACTTT.

This rearrangement joins TRBV4-1 to TRBJ2-5; tentatively, D is TRBD2 (5 bases). Near its end, the DNA agrees better with TRBJ2-7, so the J call may be wrong. This CDR3 is built from 15 residues. Per germline, CDR1 MGHRA and CDR2 YSYEKL. The CDR3: CASSQDYGSPYEQYF. CDR3 coding DNA: TGCGCCAGCAGCCAAGATTATGGGAGTCCCTACGAGCAGTACTTC.

V is TRBV7-2 and J is TRBJ2-5, with 7 bases matching TRBD1. Unmatched junction bases numbered 14, after V lost 7 bases and J lost 3 bases. CDR3 length equals 16 residues. Germline CDR1 reads SGHTA; CDR2 reads FQGNSA. The chain's CDR3 is CASTPRGPQGEETQYF. The CDR3 bases are TGTGCCAGCACCCCGCGCGGACCTCAGGGGGAAGAGACCCAGTACTTC.

This clone was detected a few times. The chain joins TRBV19 to TRBJ1-5; perhaps TRBD1 as D (6 bases). This CDR3 spans 16 amino acids. CDR1 and CDR2 (germline): LNHDA, SQIVND (reference sequence). The V end was cut by 5 bases, the J end by 5 bases, with 19 bases between. The CDR3 nucleotides read TGTGCCAGTAGTCCCTGGGGGGGGCGCGGCGATCAGCCCCAGCATTTT. This encodes CASSPWGGRGDQPQHF. Filled out from reference TRBV19 and TRBJ1-5, the complete variable domain reads DGGITQSPKYLFRKEGQNVTLSCEQNLNHDAMYWYRQDPGQGLRLIYYSQIVNDFQKGDIAEGYSVSREKKESFPLTVTSAQKNPTAFYLCASSPWGGRGDQPQHFGDGTRLSIL.

The chain employs TRBV14 and TRBJ2-3, with TRBD1 matching over 7 bases. CDR1 and CDR2 (germline): SGHDN, FVKESK. Unmatched junction bases numbered 7, after V lost 4 bases and J lost 3 bases. CDR3 length: 15 amino acids. DNA of the CDR3: TGTGCCAGCAGCCTAAAGGGCAGGGGGACAGATACGCAGTATTTT. Its translation: CASSLKGRGTDTQYF.

J is TRBJ2-3 and V is TRBV5-1; D unclear. Trimming left V 1 base short and J 4 bases short, with 4 bases between. The length of the CDR3 is 12 residues. Germline loops: CDR1 SGHRS, CDR2 YFSETQ. In DNA, the CDR3 is TGCGCCAGCAGCTTGCGAGCAGATACGCAGTATTTT. It is translated as CASSLRADTQYF.

V is TRBV6-1 and J is TRBJ2-2, with TRBD1 matching over 11 bases. Germline assignment: CDR1 MNHNS and CDR2 SASEGT. This CDR3 has 15 amino acids. After removal of 7 bases from V and 7 bases from J, the junction contained 8 bases not matched to a gene. The CDR3 DNA follows: TGTGCCAGCACGAGGGACAGGGGGTCTGGCGGGGAGCTGTTTTTT. It specifies CASTRDRGSGGELFF.

This chain joins TRBV5-1 and TRBJ1-3, with TRBD1 matching 9 bases. The germline gives CDR1 SGHRS, CDR2 YFSETQ. The V gene end was trimmed by 4 bases and the J gene end by 0 bases; junction bases not matched to a gene: 2. The CDR3 consists of 15 residues. The CDR3 nucleotides are TGCGCCAGCAGCCTGGACAGGGGCTCTGGAAACACCATATATTTT. Translation gives CASSLDRGSGNTIYF.

This sequence joins TRBV7-9 and TRBJ1-4, with TRBD1 matching over 8 bases. V lost 6 bases, J lost 2 bases, and 5 bases stayed unmatched. The CDR3 consists of 15 residues. CDR1 SEHNR and CDR2 FQNEAQ come from the germline V gene (reference sequence). CDR3 protein: CASSQQGGTNEKLFF. In DNA form, the CDR3 reads TGTGCCAGCAGTCAACAGGGGGGGACTAATGAAAAACTGTTTTTT.

The J gene is TRBJ2-2, the V gene TRBV5-6, with D perhaps matching TRBD2 (5 bases). The length of the CDR3 is 14 residues. CDR1 is SGHDT and CDR2 is YYEEEE in the germline V gene. The V end was cut by 4 bases, the J end by 7 bases, with 14 bases between. This CDR3 reads CASSLRGYGGELFF. CDR3 in DNA: TGTGCCAGCAGCCTACGCGGGTATGGCGGGGAGCTGTTTTTT.

The genes are TRBV6-1 and TRBJ1-2; perhaps TRBD1 as D (6 bases). The germline gives CDR1 MNHNS, CDR2 SASEGT. Trimming pared 8 bases from V and 0 bases from J, leaving 7 bases between. There are 12 residues in the CDR3. CDR3 loop: CASQGPNYGYTF. The CDR3 DNA sequence: TGTGCCAGCCAGGGGCCTAACTATGGCTACACCTTC.

This chain joins TRBV4-2 and TRBJ2-7; 11 positions agree with TRBD2. The CDR3 consists of 18 residues. The germline V gene encodes CDR1 LGHNA and CDR2 YNFKEQ. With V trimmed by 0 bases and J by 0 bases, 7 bases remained unmatched. Here the CDR3 DNA reads TGTGCCAGCAGCCAAGATGGGAGGACTAGCGGGTACTCCTACGAGCAGTACTTC. Amino acids: CASSQDGRTSGYSYEQYF.

The chain combines TRBV5-1 with TRBJ2-1; 8 bases are shared with TRBD2. Per the germline V gene, CDR1 is SGHRS and CDR2 is YFSETQ. Trimming at V came to 4 bases and at J to 4 bases, leaving 7 bases not matched to a gene. CDR3 length equals 15 residues. CDR3 nucleotides: TGCGCCAGCAGCGTCGGGACTAGATCGTACAATGAGCAGTTCTTC. Translating it yields CASSVGTRSYNEQFF. Full variable domain (remainder filled in from reference TRBV5-1 and TRBJ2-1): KAGVTQTPRYLIKTRGQQVTLSCSPISGHRSVSWYQQTPGQGLQFLFEYFSETQRNKGNFPGRFSGRQFSNSRSEMNVSTLELGDSALYLCASSVGTRSYNEQFFGPGTRLTVL.

V gene TRBV30 combines with J gene TRBJ2-1; TRBD2 matches at 12 bases. Germline values: CDR1 GTSNPN, CDR2 SVGIG (reference sequence). CDR3 size: 16 residues. Unmatched junction bases numbered 5, after V lost 0 bases and J lost 5 bases. The CDR3 nucleotides are TGTGCCTGGAGTGTTCTAGCGGGAGGGCCCCACAATGAGCAGTTCTTC. Its translation: CAWSVLAGGPHNEQFF.

J is TRBJ1-2 and V is TRBV6-1; TRBD1 agrees at 9 bases. V shed 5 bases and J 7 bases; nucleotides not matched to a gene: 8. The CDR3 length is 14 residues. Germline CDR1 reads MNHNS; CDR2 reads SASEGT. The CDR3 DNA sequence: TGTGCCAGCAGTCCAACGGGACAGGGTAGTGGCTACACCTTC. Translating it yields CASSPTGQGSGYTF.

The J gene is TRBJ2-7, the V gene TRBV27; weak D call: TRBD2 (5 bases). Germline V lookup: CDR1 MNHEY, CDR2 SMNVEV (reference sequence). The V end lost 4 bases, the J end lost 6 bases, and 16 bases lay between the germline ends. CDR3 length: 14 amino acids. CDR3 sequence: CASSYSLGGPEQYF. CDR3 in DNA: TGTGCCAGCAGTTATAGTCTTGGAGGACCCGAGCAGTACTTC.

The chain carries TRBV7-8 and TRBJ2-7, with 8 bases aligning to TRBD1. The CDR3 contains 15 residues. V lost 5 bases to trimming and J lost 3 bases; unmatched junction nucleotides: 9. CDR1 is SGHVS, CDR2 FQNEAQ, per germline. The CDR3 nucleotides read TGTGCCAGCAGCCCCAAGCGGACAGGGAACTACGAGCAGTACTTC. It specifies CASSPKRTGNYEQYF.

The chain recombines TRBV6-5 with TRBJ2-7, with unresolved D. The CDR3 runs 14 residues. The V end lost 2 bases, the J end lost 0 bases, and 8 bases lay between the germline ends. Germline lookup yields CDR1 MNHEY and CDR2 SVGAGI. The CDR3 is CASSYTRSSYEQYF. The CDR3 DNA follows: TGTGCCAGCAGTTACACAAGGAGCTCCTACGAGCAGTACTTC.

This clone was seen a single time. This chain links TRBV21-1 with TRBJ1-2. TRBV21-1 corresponds to a pseudogene. This CDR3 has 12 amino acids. CDR3 residues: CASRESSYGYTF. The CDR3 DNA reads TGTGCCAGCAGGGAGAGTAGCTATGGCTACACCTTC.

The chain combines TRBV7-9 with TRBJ1-2, with D uncertain. The V gene lost 5 bases and the J gene lost 2 bases, with 9 bases spanning the gap. The CDR3 runs to 13 residues. Germline CDR1 is SEHNR and CDR2 is FQNEAQ (reference sequence). CDR3 DNA: TGTGCCAGCAGCCCCACAGTAAACTATGGCTACACCTTC. It yields the protein CASSPTVNYGYTF.